A single sample is the source of the 6 T cell receptor beta chains below, sequenced in a study of cytomegalovirus exposure and HLA in healthy donors. Clones were read by immunoSEQ multiplex PCR, and TCRdb kept only the in-frame ones, dropping some. The sample has 90,000 to 150,000 clones, over 65% seen once; the top ten hold about 2.2%. Material: PBMCs. The receptors originated from a woman in her thirties in good health and CMV-seronegative.

The table lists this clone with a few counts. V usage is TRBV6-5 and J usage is TRBJ2-7; 8 bases fit TRBD1. The junction had 6 bases not matched to a gene; V was cut back by 3 bases and J by 2 bases. The CDR3 spans 15 residues. The germline V gene encodes CDR1 MNHEY and CDR2 SVGAGI. The CDR3 spells CASSYSGGKAYEQYF. CDR3 nucleotide sequence: TGTGCCAGCAGTTATTCAGGGGGCAAAGCCTACGAGCAGTACTTC.

J is TRBJ2-5 and V is TRBV9, with 14 bases lining up with TRBD2. The germline V gene encodes CDR1 SGDLS and CDR2 YYNGEE. The CDR3 totals 18 residues. J lost 3 bases, V lost 3 bases, and 10 bases had no gene match. CDR3 DNA: TGTGCCAGCAGCGAGGGGACTAGCGGGGGACGTTTGAAAGAGACCCAGTACTTC. This codes for CASSEGTSGGRLKETQYF.

The chain joins TRBV10-2 to TRBJ2-7, with 12 bases lining up with TRBD2. J was trimmed by 2 bases and V by 7 bases; bases with no gene match: 12. The CDR3 covers 17 residues. Looked up from germline, CDR1 is WSHSY and CDR2 is SAAADI. The CDR3 nucleotides read TGCGCCAGCAACACGGCTAGCGGGGGGGCCCCAGCCTACGAGCAGTACTTC. It yields the protein CASNTASGGAPAYEQYF.

The chain employs TRBV9 and TRBJ2-2; 7 bases are shared with TRBD2. V dropped 4 bases and J dropped 4; count of bases not matched to a gene: 13. This CDR3 spans 17 amino acids. Germline CDR1 and CDR2: SGDLS and YYNGEE. The CDR3 coding sequence is TGTGCCAGCAGCTACCCGGGCGGGGAGGGCAGCACCGGGGAGCTGTTTTTT. Amino acids: CASSYPGGEGSTGELFF.

The chain couples TRBV30 to TRBJ2-7, with TRBD1 matching 12 bases. Germline CDR1 GTSNPN, CDR2 SVGIG (reference sequence). J lost 4 bases, V lost 3 bases, and 13 bases had no gene match. CDR3 length: 17 residues. CDR3 nucleotide sequence: TGTGCCTGGAGCTCCCGGGGGGACAGGGGGCTAAAATACGAGCAGTACTTC. Translation gives CAWSSRGDRGLKYEQYF. The whole variable domain, remainder taken from reference TRBV30 and TRBJ2-7, is SQTIHQWPATLVQPVGSPLSLECTVEGTSNPNLYWYRQAAGRGLQLLFYSVGIGQISSEVPQNLSASRPQDRQFILSSKKLLLSDSGFYLCAWSSRGDRGLKYEQYFGPGTRLTVT.

V is TRBV9 and J is TRBJ1-3; tentative D call: TRBD1 (5 bases). The germline V gene encodes CDR1 SGDLS and CDR2 YYNGEE. This CDR3 has 15 amino acids. Trimming pared 3 bases from V and 0 bases from J, leaving 10 bases between. DNA for the CDR3: TGTGCCAGCAGCGCGGGGGGGACCTCTGGAAACACCATATATTTT. As protein: CASSAGGTSGNTIYF.